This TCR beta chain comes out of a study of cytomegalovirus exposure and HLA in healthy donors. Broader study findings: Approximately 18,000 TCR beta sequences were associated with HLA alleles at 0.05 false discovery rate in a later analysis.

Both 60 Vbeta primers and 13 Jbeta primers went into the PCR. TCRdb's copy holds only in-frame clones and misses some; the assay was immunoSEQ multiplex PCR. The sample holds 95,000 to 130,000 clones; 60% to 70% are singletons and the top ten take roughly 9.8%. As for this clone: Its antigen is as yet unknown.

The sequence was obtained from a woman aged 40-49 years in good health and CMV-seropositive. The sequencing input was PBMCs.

The CDR3 sequence: CASSQLAGEETQYF. The CDR3 nucleotides are TGCGCCAGCAGCCAGCTAGCGGGGGAAGAGACCCAGTACTTC. The rearrangement joins TRBV5-1 to TRBJ2-5, with 10 bases fitting TRBD2. Germline assignment: CDR1 SGHRS and CDR2 YFSETQ. After removal of 4 bases from V and 3 bases from J, the junction contained 3 bases not matched to a gene. The CDR3 has 14 amino acids.